One and the same sample provided the 15 T cell receptor beta chains below, sequenced in a study of beta chain features in type 1 diabetes. The investigators reverse transcribed all of the isolated RNA, so they sequenced expressed TCRB transcripts. TCRdb's table, derived via immunoSEQ multiplex PCR, lists solely in-frame clones and lacks some. This sample yields some 410,000 clones, of which approximately 15% are seen a single time; 0.035% to 0.045% belongs to the top ten. What was sequenced was naive CD4+ T cells from blood. The receptors were sampled from a man aged 25 to 40 in good health.

This chain uses TRBV9 with TRBJ2-1, with 9 positions matching TRBD2. V lost 0 bases, J lost 8 bases, and 6 bases stayed unmatched. The CDR3 runs to 15 residues. Germline V lookup: CDR1 SGDLS, CDR2 YYNGEE. The CDR3 DNA reads TGTGCCAGCAGCGTAGAGCCTAGCGGGAAGTATGAGCAGTTCTTC. It yields the protein CASSVEPSGKYEQFF.

The V and J genes are TRBV25-1 and TRBJ1-3, with 8 bases aligning to TRBD1. In germline, CDR1 is MGHDK, CDR2 SYGVNS. Germline trimming cut 4 bases from V and 3 bases from J; bases unmatched to any gene: 5. The CDR3 runs to 15 residues. The CDR3 nucleotides are TGTGCCAGCAGTGCCCAGGGGGCGCGTGGAAACACCATATATTTT. As protein: CASSAQGARGNTIYF.

V is TRBV19 and J is TRBJ2-1; D is undetermined. CDR1 and CDR2 from the germline V gene are LNHDA and SQIVND (reference sequence). Trimming shortened V by 9 bases and J by 8 bases, and 14 bases separated the two germline ends. The CDR3 totals 12 residues. CDR3 nucleotides: TGTGCCAGCTCCCGGACGAGGTATGAGCAGTTCTTC. Translation: CASSRTRYEQFF.

This clone has just a few counts. The same CDR3 can be traced to other DNA sequences in this sample. This chain links TRBV4-3 with TRBJ2-3; no clear D gene. Trimming removed 0 bases from V and 1 base from J, with 5 bases in between. CDR1 and CDR2 (germline): LGHNA, YSLEER. This CDR3 comprises 14 residues. The CDR3 nucleotides are TGCGCCAGCAGCCAAGAAAGAGGCACAGATACGCAGTATTTT. This codes for CASSQERGTDTQYF.

In its sample, this clone was seen a few times. V usage is TRBV4-3 and J usage is TRBJ2-1; 10 bases map to TRBD2. V was pared by 1 base and J by 5 bases, with 2 bases of the junction left unmatched. The germline V gene encodes CDR1 LGHNA and CDR2 YSLEER. The CDR3 loop spans 15 amino acids. CDR3 protein: CASSQGTSGNNEQFF. The CDR3 DNA reads TGCGCCAGCAGCCAAGGGACTAGCGGAAACAATGAGCAGTTCTTC.

This clone has a handful of counts. Distinct nucleotide sequences in the sample also encode this CDR3. The chain has TRBV30 and TRBJ1-1, with D unresolved. V was cut by 0 bases and J by 0 bases, with 5 bases left in between. Germline V gene lookup returns CDR1 GTSNPN and CDR2 SVGIG (reference sequence). This CDR3 contains 13 residues. CDR3 DNA: TGTGCCTGGAGTGTGGGATTGAACACTGAAGCTTTCTTT. Amino acid sequence: CAWSVGLNTEAFF.

This clone was detected a few times. This chain connects TRBV7-2 to TRBJ2-3, with D hard to call. The V gene's germline CDR1 is SGHTA and CDR2 FQGNSA. V was pared by 3 bases and J by 4 bases, with 8 bases between. The CDR3 totals 13 residues. The CDR3 protein is CASSFARSDTQYF. As DNA, the CDR3 is TGTGCCAGCAGCTTTGCTAGGTCAGATACGCAGTATTTT.

This clone was counted only a few times. The rearrangement links TRBV4-1 to TRBJ2-3; 11 nucleotides align to TRBD1. CDR3 length: 17 amino acids. The germline gives CDR1 MGHRA, CDR2 YSYEKL. The trim removed 3 bases at V and 5 bases at J, leaving 10 bases unmatched. In DNA, the CDR3 is TGCGCCAGCAGCCAGGACTACGGGACAGGGGGGTTAGATACGCAGTATTTT. Its translation is CASSQDYGTGGLDTQYF.

The chain is built from TRBV30 and TRBJ2-1, with D unresolved. The length of the CDR3 is 12 residues. Per germline, CDR1 GTSNPN and CDR2 SVGIG (reference sequence). Trimming stripped 5 bases from V and 10 bases from J, with 15 bases between. CDR3 protein: CAWQIPPGEQFF. The CDR3 nucleotides are TGTGCCTGGCAGATTCCACCCGGGGAGCAGTTCTTC. Combining the CDR3 with reference TRBV30 and TRBJ2-1 gives the whole variable domain SQTIHQWPATLVQPVGSPLSLECTVEGTSNPNLYWYRQAAGRGLQLLFYSVGIGQISSEVPQNLSASRPQDRQFILSSKKLLLSDSGFYLCAWQIPPGEQFFGPGTRLTVL.

This chain connects TRBV10-3 to TRBJ2-1; TRBD2 agrees at 14 bases. The CDR3 totals 17 residues. Germline V lookup: CDR1 ENHRY, CDR2 SYGVKD. Trimming at V came to 10 bases and at J to 3 bases, leaving 11 bases not matched to a gene. Here the CDR3 DNA reads TGTGCCACCATGACTAGCGGGAGGGTCTATATCTACAATGAGCAGTTCTTC. Residues: CATMTSGRVYIYNEQFF.

The CDR3 reads CASSGSTGFEETQYF. In DNA, the CDR3 is TGTGCCAGCAGTGGGAGTACGGGGTTCGAAGAGACCCAGTACTTC. The chain is built from TRBV25-1 and TRBJ2-5; maybe TRBD2 (5 bases). This CDR3 is built from 15 residues. Trimming left V 4 bases short and J 3 bases short, with 15 bases between. Germline lookup yields CDR1 MGHDK and CDR2 SYGVNS.

There are a few counts of this clone. The chain employs TRBV7-3 and TRBJ2-3, with 8 nucleotides matching TRBD2. Unmatched junction bases numbered 8, after V lost 6 bases and J lost 3 bases. CDR1 SGHTA and CDR2 FQGTGA come from the germline V gene. The CDR3 has 15 amino acids. CDR3 sequence reads: CASSSKREWTDTQYF. The DNA of the CDR3 is TGTGCCAGCAGTTCGAAGCGGGAGTGGACAGATACGCAGTATTTT. Full variable domain (outside the CDR3, taken from reference TRBV7-3 and TRBJ2-3): GAGVSQTPSNKVTEKGKYVELRCDPISGHTALYWYRQSLGQGPEFLIYFQGTGAADDSGLPNDRFFAVRPEGSVSTLKIQRTERGDSAVYLCASSSKREWTDTQYFGPGTRLTVL.

This clone was seen a few times. The chain combines TRBV2 with TRBJ2-7; D is undetermined. The CDR3 has 11 residues. In germline, CDR1 is SNHLY, CDR2 FYNNEI. V was clipped by 8 bases and J by 3 bases, with 8 bases between them. The DNA for the CDR3 is TGTGCCAGCCAGAACCTCTACGAGCAGTACGTC. Amino acids: CASQNLYEQYV.

This clone was counted many times. The chain employs TRBV28 and TRBJ2-1, with a weak D call TRBD2 (7 bases). V lost 6 bases and J lost 3, with 21 bases in between. The CDR3 totals 17 residues. The germline CDR1 and CDR2 sequences are MDHEN and SYDVKM. CDR3 region: CASRRRGTTSVYNEQFF. The CDR3 region has the DNA TGTGCCAGCAGGAGGAGGGGGACTACGTCGGTCTACAATGAGCAGTTCTTC.

The V gene is TRBV11-2, the J gene TRBJ2-5; 10 bases map to TRBD2. This CDR3 has 15 amino acids. Germline V CDR1 and CDR2: SGHAT, FQNNGV. Trimming took 1 base from V and 4 from J; bases not matched to a gene: 3. The CDR3 DNA reads TGTGCCAGCAGCTTAGGCGCTAGCGGGGGAGAGACCCAGTACTTC. Its protein product is CASSLGASGGETQYF.